The source of this TCR beta chain is a study of cytomegalovirus exposure and HLA in healthy donors. The PCR used 60 Vbeta and 13 Jbeta primers. Measured with immunoSEQ multiplex PCR; TCRdb has only the in-frame clones, and not every one. The repertoire consists of 150,000 to 200,000 clones, with 82% occurring once and the leading ten covering about 1.5%. The sample was PBMCs. The source is a man aged 35 to 55 in good health and CMV-seronegative.

CDR3 protein: CASSDGGIRNTEAFF. The CDR3 DNA sequence: TGTGCCAGCAGTGACGGAGGCATAAGGAACACTGAAGCTTTCTTT. V is TRBV2 and J is TRBJ1-1, with D unresolved. The germline V gene has CDR1 SNHLY and CDR2 FYNNEI. V dropped 3 bases and J dropped 1 base, with 12 bases sitting between them. The length of the CDR3 is 15 residues.